This passage covers 9 T cell receptor beta chains from one sample sequenced in a study of shared clonotypes between healthy human individuals (dated by TCRdb to 2020 to 2022). Libraries were constructed by the immunoSEQ multiplex PCR assay. TCRdb mirrors the immuneACCESS table, restricted to in-frame sequences. Some clones are absent from its copies; in checked studies, under half trace to an unresolved V gene, and the reason for the others is unknown. The sample table holds 550,000 to 850,000 clones, of which roughly two thirds were seen once. The ten largest account for about 1.7% of the sample. Specimen: memory CD4+ T cells sorted from blood. The cell subset or site label here, explained by the study, means: CD45RA-negative fraction. The receptors were gathered from a woman in her 30s in good health.

J is TRBJ2-2 and V is TRBV4-1; 11 bases are shared with TRBD2. The CDR3 consists of 16 residues. V lost 4 bases, J lost 6 bases, and 7 bases stayed unmatched. CDR1 is MGHRA, CDR2 YSYEKL, per germline. CDR3 sequence: CASSRPSGRSAGELFF. CDR3 DNA: TGCGCCAGCAGCCGACCTAGCGGGAGGAGCGCCGGGGAGCTGTTTTTT.

The genes are TRBV5-1 and TRBJ2-5, with TRBD2 identical over 7 bases. The CDR3 totals 15 residues. J gave up 5 bases and V 0 bases, and 7 bases lay outside the gene matches. The germline gives CDR1 SGHRS, CDR2 YFSETQ. DNA for the CDR3: TGCGCCAGCAGCTTGGATGGGAGGGGATCGGAGACCCAGTACTTC. Encoded protein: CASSLDGRGSETQYF.

CDR3 coding DNA: TGTGCCACTGAGGGGTGGGGAACGCAGTATTTT. The encoded protein is CATEGWGTQYF. This sequence joins TRBV4-2 and TRBJ2-3; D could derive from TRBD1 or TRBD2 (5 bases each). The V and J ends lost 10 bases and 9 bases respectively, with 14 bases between them. The V gene's germline CDR1 is LGHNA and CDR2 YNFKEQ. The CDR3 runs 11 residues.

The V gene is TRBV9, the J gene TRBJ2-7; 7 bases map to TRBD2. V was clipped by 2 bases and J by 3 bases; unmatched bases: 8. From germline, CDR1 is SGDLS and CDR2 YYNGEE. The length of the CDR3 is 15 residues. CDR3 DNA sequence: TGTGCCAGCAGCGTCTCAACTAGCGTAGACTACGAGCAGTACTTC. Translating gives CASSVSTSVDYEQYF.

As concerns this clone: This sample includes further DNA sequences coding for the same CDR3. This sequence joins TRBV6-6 and TRBJ1-1; TRBD1 might be the D (5 bases). The CDR3 contains 13 residues. CDR1 and CDR2 (germline): MNHNY, SVGAGI (reference sequence). V lost 8 bases, J lost 5 bases, and 15 bases lay in between. The CDR3 nucleotides read TGTGCCAGCTCATACCTCCGACAGACTGAAGCTTTCTTT. This translates into CASSYLRQTEAFF.

The chain has TRBV9 and TRBJ1-3; perhaps TRBD1 as D (6 bases). Deletions cut 0 bases from V and 4 bases from J, with 11 bases between. This CDR3 comprises 15 residues. Per germline, CDR1 SGDLS and CDR2 YYNGEE. CDR3 in amino acids: CASSVAGARGNTIYF. CDR3 DNA: TGTGCCAGCAGCGTAGCGGGGGCGCGCGGAAACACCATATATTTT.

The rearrangement links TRBV18 to TRBJ1-4; a possible D gene is TRBD1 (5 bases). Looked up from germline, CDR1 is KGHSH and CDR2 is LQKENI. The CDR3 extends over 17 amino acids. V lost 1 base to trimming and J lost 2 bases, with 14 bases between them. For the CDR3, the DNA is TGTGCCAGCTCACCACTACTGGGAGGGGCGACTAATGAAAAACTGTTTTTT. Its protein product is CASSPLLGGATNEKLFF.

The chain has TRBV9 and TRBJ2-7; the D is unclear. There are 15 residues in the CDR3. V lost 0 bases, J lost 6 bases, and 16 bases lay in between. CDR1 and CDR2 from the germline V gene are SGDLS and YYNGEE. The CDR3 region is CASSVARNKHAEQYF. Written as DNA, the CDR3 is TGTGCCAGCAGCGTAGCTCGGAACAAGCACGCCGAGCAGTACTTC.

The table lists this clone with a count of one. The chain employs TRBV28 and TRBJ1-6; D ambiguous. Germline CDR1 reads MDHEN; CDR2 reads SYDVKM. V lost 6 bases and J 4 bases, leaving 7 bases between the germline ends. The CDR3 extends over 13 amino acids. The CDR3 here is CASSRGYNSPLHF. The CDR3 DNA is TGTGCCAGCAGCCGGGGTTATAATTCACCCCTCCACTTT.